This TCR beta chain emerged from a study of blood T cell repertoires in COVID-19. Study-wide context: There were acute and convalescent COVID-19 samples, and they came from the United States, Italy and Spain.

Losses at the gene ends were 4 bases for V and 4 bases for J; bases not matched to a gene: 8. Germline lookup yields CDR1 SGDLS and CDR2 YYNGEE. This CDR3 has 16 residues. Clones were read by immunoSEQ multiplex PCR, and TCRdb kept only the in-frame ones, dropping some. The sample contains fewer than 200,000 clones, around 82% of which appear only once. This clonotype was sampled from a woman aged 55-70 years with acute COVID-19. The sequenced sample consisted of PBMCs or T cells enriched from blood (not recorded which). The genes are TRBV9 and TRBJ2-3; 11 bases are a match to TRBD2. CDR3 in amino acids: CASSPTSGRRSDTQYF. The DNA for the CDR3 is TGTGCCAGCAGCCCAACTAGCGGGAGAAGGTCAGATACGCAGTATTTT.